This is a list of T cell receptor beta chains from one sample in a study of cytomegalovirus exposure and HLA in healthy donors. The protocol was immunoSEQ multiplex PCR, while the TCRdb copy is restricted to in-frame clones and leaves out a portion. The table records 250,000 to 350,000 clones, just over 85% of them present only once. Sample: PBMCs. These receptors came from a man aged 40-49 years in good health and CMV-seropositive. CDR3s include the opening cysteine and the closing phenylalanine or tryptophan. Fields, in order: D gene, V gene, J gene, clone size, CDR3 protein, CDR3 DNA. A D gene is named only where the DNA matches it firmly. Size tells how often a clone was seen (once, few, many) or the class of an expanded clone, and some rows leave it out.

d_gene: TRBD2; v_gene: TRBV27; j_gene: TRBJ2-3; abundance: .; CDR3aa: CASTGGNTDTQYF; CDR3nt: TGTGCCAGCACGGGGGGTAACACAGATACGCAGTATTTT
d_gene: TRBD2; v_gene: TRBV9; j_gene: TRBJ2-1; abundance: .; CDR3aa: CASSVGASGSRYNEQFF; CDR3nt: TGTGCCAGCAGCGTAGGTGCTAGCGGGAGCCGATACAATGAGCAGTTCTTC
d_gene: .; v_gene: TRBV27; j_gene: TRBJ1-5; abundance: .; CDR3aa: CASSPHGGFNQPQHF; CDR3nt: TGTGCCAGCAGTCCCCACGGGGGATTCAATCAGCCCCAGCATTTT
d_gene: .; v_gene: TRBV27; j_gene: TRBJ1-6; abundance: .; CDR3aa: CASSFLEGRSPLHF; CDR3nt: TGTGCCAGCAGTTTTTTGGAGGGTCGGTCACCCCTCCACTTT
d_gene: TRBD2; v_gene: TRBV7-2; j_gene: TRBJ2-1; abundance: .; CDR3aa: CASSLDPGGFGNEQFF; CDR3nt: TGTGCCAGCAGCTTAGACCCGGGAGGGTTTGGTAATGAGCAGTTCTTC
d_gene: TRBD2; v_gene: TRBV7-9; j_gene: TRBJ2-7; abundance: .; CDR3aa: CASSPGLAPSYEQYF; CDR3nt: TGTGCCAGCAGCCCGGGACTAGCGCCTTCCTACGAGCAGTACTTC
d_gene: TRBD2; v_gene: TRBV13; j_gene: TRBJ2-5; abundance: .; CDR3aa: CASSLPGLAGTETQYF; CDR3nt: TGTGCCAGCAGCTTACCGGGACTAGCGGGAACGGAGACCCAGTACTTC
d_gene: .; v_gene: TRBV7-9; j_gene: TRBJ2-1; abundance: .; CDR3aa: CASSFPGDNEQFF; CDR3nt: TGTGCCAGCAGCTTCCCGGGGGACAATGAGCAGTTCTTC
d_gene: TRBD1; v_gene: TRBV27; j_gene: TRBJ2-7; abundance: .; CDR3aa: CASSLWPGGSYEQYF; CDR3nt: TGTGCCAGCAGTTTATGGCCAGGGGGCTCCTACGAGCAGTACTTC
d_gene: .; v_gene: TRBV7-9; j_gene: TRBJ2-1; abundance: .; CDR3aa: CASSTPYTGRGMGEQFF; CDR3nt: TGTGCCAGCAGCACCCCTTACACGGGTCGGGGGATGGGTGAGCAGTTCTTC
d_gene: .; v_gene: TRBV4-3; j_gene: TRBJ2-1; abundance: .; CDR3aa: CASSQDRGLSIYNEQFF; CDR3nt: TGCGCCAGCAGCCAAGATAGAGGCCTGAGTATCTACAATGAGCAGTTCTTC
d_gene: TRBD1; v_gene: TRBV18; j_gene: TRBJ2-5; abundance: .; CDR3aa: CASSPGTGETQYF; CDR3nt: TGTGCCAGCTCACCAGGGACAGGGGAGACCCAGTACTTC
d_gene: TRBD2; v_gene: TRBV5-1; j_gene: TRBJ2-7; abundance: .; CDR3aa: CASRDAWEEWTSGGYEQYF; CDR3nt: TGCGCCAGCAGGGACGCTTGGGAAGAATGGACTAGCGGGGGTTACGAGCAGTACTTC
d_gene: .; v_gene: TRBV7-9; j_gene: TRBJ1-2; abundance: .; CDR3aa: CASSLALGYTF; CDR3nt: TGTGCCAGCAGCTTAGCACTCGGCTACACCTTC
d_gene: TRBD2; v_gene: TRBV9; j_gene: TRBJ2-5; abundance: .; CDR3aa: CASSPGGWHQETQYF; CDR3nt: TGTGCCAGCAGCCCGGGGGGGTGGCACCAAGAGACCCAGTACTTC
d_gene: .; v_gene: TRBV15; j_gene: TRBJ1-1; abundance: once; CDR3aa: CATSRVGLLRTEAFF; CDR3nt: TGTGCCACCAGCAGAGTGGGCCTTTTACGCACTGAAGCTTTCTTT
d_gene: TRBD2; v_gene: TRBV10-3; j_gene: TRBJ2-1; abundance: many; CDR3aa: CAIRTSGSHNEQFF; CDR3nt: TGTGCCATCAGAACTAGCGGGAGCCACAATGAGCAGTTCTTC
d_gene: .; v_gene: TRBV15; j_gene: TRBJ2-7; abundance: once; CDR3aa: CATSRGSYEQYF; CDR3nt: TGTGCCACCAGCAGAGGTAGCTACGAGCAGTACTTC
d_gene: .; v_gene: TRBV5-4; j_gene: TRBJ2-3; abundance: .; CDR3aa: CASSTSRSSTDTQYF; CDR3nt: TGTGCCAGCAGTACTAGCAGATCTAGCACAGATACGCAGTATTTT
d_gene: TRBD2; v_gene: TRBV19; j_gene: TRBJ2-3; abundance: .; CDR3aa: CASSRRGTSTDTQYF; CDR3nt: TGTGCCAGTAGTAGGCGGGGGACCAGCACAGATACGCAGTATTTT
d_gene: TRBD2; v_gene: TRBV19; j_gene: TRBJ2-7; abundance: .; CDR3aa: CASSVLAGGTYEQYF; CDR3nt: TGTGCCAGTAGTGTCCTAGCGGGAGGGACCTACGAGCAGTACTTC
d_gene: .; v_gene: TRBV19; j_gene: TRBJ1-5; abundance: .; CDR3aa: CASSIRPQPQHF; CDR3nt: TGTGCCAGTAGTATCCGTCCCCAGCCCCAGCATTTT
d_gene: TRBD1; v_gene: TRBV19; j_gene: TRBJ1-1; abundance: .; CDR3aa: CASSMGQGYTEAFF; CDR3nt: TGTGCCAGTAGTATGGGACAGGGATATACTGAAGCTTTCTTT
d_gene: .; v_gene: TRBV7-9; j_gene: TRBJ2-5; abundance: .; CDR3aa: CSSSLSPWDTIQETQYF; CDR3nt: TGTTCCAGCAGCCTTAGCCCCTGGGACACCATCCAAGAGACCCAGTACTTC
d_gene: .; v_gene: TRBV9; j_gene: TRBJ1-5; abundance: .; CDR3aa: CASSAGVGTLGQPQHF; CDR3nt: TGTGCCAGCAGCGCAGGGGTAGGGACCCTAGGCCAGCCCCAGCATTTT
d_gene: TRBD1; v_gene: TRBV28; j_gene: TRBJ2-7; abundance: .; CDR3aa: CASGRPGTGAYEQYF; CDR3nt: TGTGCCAGCGGCCGTCCCGGGACAGGGGCCTACGAGCAGTACTTC
d_gene: TRBD2; v_gene: TRBV4-1; j_gene: TRBJ2-1; abundance: .; CDR3aa: CASSRAGGTGLAGGNNEQFF; CDR3nt: TGCGCCAGCAGCCGCGCCGGGGGGACCGGACTAGCGGGAGGAAACAATGAGCAGTTCTTC
d_gene: TRBD2; v_gene: TRBV18; j_gene: TRBJ2-5; abundance: once; CDR3aa: CASSPGGRETQYF; CDR3nt: TGTGCCAGCTCACCGGGAGGGCGAGAGACCCAGTACTTC
d_gene: .; v_gene: TRBV6-4; j_gene: TRBJ2-1; abundance: .; CDR3aa: CASSLKSQPGDPRGYEQFF; CDR3nt: TGTGCCAGCAGCTTGAAAAGCCAACCAGGGGACCCTAGGGGGTATGAGCAGTTCTTC
d_gene: .; v_gene: TRBV2; j_gene: TRBJ1-1; abundance: .; CDR3aa: CASSEDRDIEAFF; CDR3nt: TGTGCCAGCAGTGAAGACAGGGACATTGAAGCTTTCTTT
d_gene: .; v_gene: TRBV5-4; j_gene: TRBJ2-1; abundance: few; CDR3aa: CASSPTVGRDYNEQFF; CDR3nt: TGTGCCAGCAGCCCCACGGTGGGGCGGGATTACAATGAGCAGTTCTTC
d_gene: TRBD2; v_gene: TRBV5-4; j_gene: TRBJ2-1; abundance: .; CDR3aa: CASSLLAAYNEQFF; CDR3nt: TGTGCCAGCAGCCTACTAGCGGCATACAATGAGCAGTTCTTC
d_gene: TRBD1; v_gene: TRBV5-1; j_gene: TRBJ1-2; abundance: .; CDR3aa: CASSEGQGYGYTF; CDR3nt: TGCGCCAGCAGCGAGGGACAGGGGTATGGCTACACCTTC
d_gene: TRBD2; v_gene: TRBV7-6; j_gene: TRBJ2-1; abundance: .; CDR3aa: CASSLRSIAGTTYNEQFF; CDR3nt: TGTGCCAGCAGCTTACGATCCATAGCGGGGACTACCTACAATGAGCAGTTCTTC
d_gene: TRBD2; v_gene: TRBV7-3; j_gene: TRBJ2-3; abundance: .; CDR3aa: CASSLGLAGVTDTQYF; CDR3nt: TGTGCCAGCAGCTTAGGACTAGCGGGAGTGACAGATACGCAGTATTTT
d_gene: TRBD1; v_gene: TRBV7-7; j_gene: TRBJ2-2; abundance: .; CDR3aa: CASSAGQGTGELFF; CDR3nt: TGTGCTAGCAGCGCGGGACAGGGAACCGGGGAGCTGTTTTTT
d_gene: TRBD2; v_gene: TRBV5-1; j_gene: TRBJ2-7; abundance: .; CDR3aa: CASSFLPGSGVSYEQYF; CDR3nt: TGCGCCAGCAGCTTCTTACCGGGTAGCGGGGTCTCCTACGAGCAGTACTTC
d_gene: TRBD1; v_gene: TRBV4-1; j_gene: TRBJ1-1; abundance: few; CDR3aa: CASSRHGTGVVEAFF; CDR3nt: TGCGCCAGCAGCCGCCACGGGACAGGGGTTGTTGAAGCTTTCTTT
d_gene: .; v_gene: TRBV18; j_gene: TRBJ2-1; abundance: .; CDR3aa: CASSPPSLQGSEQFF; CDR3nt: TGTGCCAGCTCCCCTCCCAGTCTTCAGGGCAGTGAGCAGTTCTTC
d_gene: TRBD2; v_gene: TRBV5-1; j_gene: TRBJ2-1; abundance: .; CDR3aa: CASSLTSGSSNEQFF; CDR3nt: TGCGCCAGCAGTCTGACTAGCGGGAGTTCCAATGAGCAGTTCTTC
d_gene: .; v_gene: TRBV7-2; j_gene: TRBJ2-7; abundance: few; CDR3aa: CASSLSGSSYEQYF; CDR3nt: TGTGCCAGCAGCTTAAGCGGCTCTTCCTACGAGCAGTACTTC
d_gene: TRBD1; v_gene: TRBV4-2; j_gene: TRBJ2-1; abundance: .; CDR3aa: CASSQVLTGGAYNEQFF; CDR3nt: TGTGCCAGCAGCCAGGTCTTGACAGGGGGCGCCTACAATGAGCAGTTCTTC
d_gene: TRBD1; v_gene: TRBV5-4; j_gene: TRBJ1-5; abundance: .; CDR3aa: CASSNGTGLFQPQHF; CDR3nt: TGTGCCAGCAGCAACGGGACAGGGTTATTCCAGCCCCAGCATTTT
d_gene: TRBD1; v_gene: TRBV6-5; j_gene: TRBJ2-1; abundance: .; CDR3aa: CASSQGAYNEQFF; CDR3nt: TGTGCCAGCAGTCAGGGGGCTTACAATGAGCAGTTCTTC
d_gene: TRBD2; v_gene: TRBV29-1; j_gene: TRBJ2-1; abundance: .; CDR3aa: CSVEDWDYVCICVGYNEQFF; CDR3nt: TGCAGCGTTGAAGATTGGGACTATGTATGTATTTGCGTGGGATACAATGAGCAGTTCTTC
d_gene: .; v_gene: TRBV27; j_gene: TRBJ1-1; abundance: .; CDR3aa: CASSSGRNTEAFF; CDR3nt: TGTGCCAGCAGTTCCGGGAGGAACACTGAAGCTTTCTTT
d_gene: TRBD2; v_gene: TRBV10-1; j_gene: TRBJ2-7; abundance: .; CDR3aa: CASSEVAGAQPGIYEQYF; CDR3nt: TGCGCCAGCAGTGAGGTAGCGGGAGCCCAACCCGGCATCTACGAGCAGTACTTC
d_gene: .; v_gene: TRBV5-5; j_gene: TRBJ1-4; abundance: .; CDR3aa: CASSLVLRDATNEKLFF; CDR3nt: TGTGCCAGCAGCTTGGTCTTGAGGGATGCAACTAATGAAAAACTGTTTTTT
d_gene: TRBD1; v_gene: TRBV5-6; j_gene: TRBJ2-7; abundance: .; CDR3aa: CASSLGTVTYEQYF; CDR3nt: TGTGCCAGCAGCTTAGGGACAGTTACCTACGAGCAGTACTTC
d_gene: .; v_gene: TRBV7-9; j_gene: TRBJ2-7; abundance: .; CDR3aa: CSSSLAAGSHEQYF; CDR3nt: TGTTCCAGCAGCTTAGCGGCAGGTTCCCACGAGCAGTACTTC
d_gene: .; v_gene: TRBV19; j_gene: TRBJ2-3; abundance: .; CDR3aa: CASSTVLTTDTQYF; CDR3nt: TGTGCCAGTAGTACCGTCCTAACCACAGATACGCAGTATTTT
d_gene: TRBD1; v_gene: TRBV15; j_gene: TRBJ1-5; abundance: .; CDR3aa: CATSRSGTGGYSNQPQHF; CDR3nt: TGTGCCACCAGCAGGAGTGGGACAGGCGGTTATAGCAATCAGCCCCAGCATTTT
d_gene: TRBD1; v_gene: TRBV5-5; j_gene: TRBJ1-2; abundance: .; CDR3aa: CASSSLLQGAGGYTF; CDR3nt: TGTGCCAGCAGCTCTCTACTTCAGGGGGCGGGTGGCTACACCTTC
d_gene: TRBD2; v_gene: TRBV2; j_gene: TRBJ2-3; abundance: .; CDR3aa: CAGRGGHTDTQYF; CDR3nt: TGTGCCGGCCGGGGGGGGCACACAGATACGCAGTATTTT
d_gene: .; v_gene: TRBV6-5; j_gene: TRBJ1-1; abundance: few; CDR3aa: CASSYGQFRDTEAFF; CDR3nt: TGTGCCAGCAGTTACGGACAGTTCAGGGACACTGAAGCTTTCTTT
d_gene: TRBD2; v_gene: TRBV4-1; j_gene: TRBJ2-7; abundance: .; CDR3aa: CASSQAWREGIYEQYF; CDR3nt: TGCGCCAGCAGCCAAGCTTGGCGGGAGGGCATCTACGAGCAGTACTTC
d_gene: .; v_gene: TRBV19; j_gene: TRBJ2-7; abundance: .; CDR3aa: CASSIFGGRFYEQYF; CDR3nt: TGTGCCAGTAGTATTTTCGGGGGACGGTTCTACGAGCAGTACTTC
d_gene: TRBD1; v_gene: TRBV19; j_gene: TRBJ1-2; abundance: .; CDR3aa: CASSPHRDRGSDGYTF; CDR3nt: TGTGCCAGTAGTCCGCACCGGGACAGGGGTTCGGATGGCTACACCTTC
d_gene: .; v_gene: TRBV19; j_gene: TRBJ1-4; abundance: .; CDR3aa: CASSGGEREKLFF; CDR3nt: TGTGCCAGTAGCGGCGGGGAGAGGGAAAAACTGTTTTTT